A single sample gave rise to the 8 T cell receptor beta chains below, sequenced in a study of T-cell reconstitution after alpha-beta-depleted transplantation in children. Unique molecular identifiers were incorporated into the prepared TCRbeta library. TCRdb redid the calling of the PCR reads with MiXCR, one entry per CDR3 protein. The table lists some 830,000 distinct CDR3 sequences, 15% to 20% of them singletons. The material sequenced was PBMCs, mostly from graft donor cells, taken 360 days after TCRalphabeta/CD19-depleted stem cell transplant. These receptors originate from a male patient younger than 18 who had a stem cell transplant for acute lymphoblastic leukemia, so the T cells may come from the graft donor.

A few counts support this clonotype. DNA of the CDR3: TGCAGCGCTGCGTTTGGCGCAGATACGCAGTATTTT. This encodes CSAAFGADTQYF. The chain uses TRBV29-1 and TRBJ2-3; D is ambiguous. The CDR3 covers 12 residues. Germline loops: CDR1 SQVTM, CDR2 ANQGSEA. V lost 7 bases and J 4 bases, leaving 12 bases between the germline ends.

The chain recombines TRBV4-1 with TRBJ1-5; 9 nucleotides line up with TRBD1. This CDR3 is 15 amino acids long. V was clipped by 2 bases and J by 8 bases; unmatched bases: 7. Germline CDR1 is MGHRA and CDR2 is YSYEKL. The DNA for the CDR3 is TGCGCCAGCAGCCAACCTAAACAGGGGGCTGAGCCCCAGCATTTT. Translated, it gives CASSQPKQGAEPQHF.

The chain carries TRBV5-1 and TRBJ1-1; the D gene is possibly TRBD1 (6 bases). Looked up from germline, CDR1 is SGHRS and CDR2 is YFSETQ. This CDR3 is 13 amino acids long. Trimming removed 6 bases at V and 4 bases at J, with 13 bases between. CDR3 region: CASTTQGSTEAFF. The DNA of the CDR3 is TGCGCCAGCACCACCCAGGGGAGCACTGAAGCTTTCTTT. The entire variable domain, with the rest obtained from reference TRBV5-1 and TRBJ1-1, is as follows: KAGVTQTPRYLIKTRGQQVTLSCSPISGHRSVSWYQQTPGQGLQFLFEYFSETQRNKGNFPGRFSGRQFSNSRSEMNVSTLELGDSALYLCASTTQGSTEAFFGQGTRLTVV.

This sequence joins TRBV6-5 and TRBJ2-5; 8 bases fit TRBD2. CDR3 length: 15 amino acids. V lost 2 bases, J lost 5 bases, and 7 bases stayed unmatched. CDR1 is MNHEY, CDR2 SVGAGI, per germline. CDR3 nucleotide sequence: TGTGCCAGCAGTTACGCCCGCGGGGGGAAGGAGACCCAGTACTTC. It translates to CASSYARGGKETQYF.

The chain carries TRBV12-3 or TRBV12-4 and TRBJ2-5, with D maybe TRBD1 (5 bases). The CDR3 is made up of 14 amino acids. The ends were cut back, 1 base at V and 5 bases at J, with 11 bases in the middle. The CDR3 DNA reads TGTGCCAGCAGTTTAGTCCCAGGGTTTGAGACCCAGTACTTC. Its protein product is CASSLVPGFETQYF.

The rearrangement joins TRBV7-9 to TRBJ1-1; 10 nucleotides align to TRBD1. The CDR3 is 15 amino acids. Germline V gene data show CDR1 as SEHNR and CDR2 as FQNEAQ (reference sequence). Germline trimming cut 11 bases from V and 7 bases from J; bases unmatched to any gene: 16. CDR3 bases: TGTGCCGGAACGACAGGGGGCTATGGTGGCAATGAAGCTTTCTTT. Amino acids: CAGTTGGYGGNEAFF. Combining the CDR3 with reference TRBV7-9 and TRBJ1-1 gives the whole variable domain DTGVSQNPRHKITKRGQNVTFRCDPISEHNRLYWYRQTLGQGPEFLTYFQNEAQLEKSRLLSDRFSAERPKGSFSTLEIQRTEQGDSAMYLCAGTTGGYGGNEAFFGQGTRLTVV.

This clonotype showed up many times. The junction shows a germline mismatch at one end, possibly a read error. This chain joins TRBV5-1 and TRBJ2-7; 14 bases are shared with TRBD2. This CDR3 is 15 amino acids long. CDR1 and CDR2 from the germline V gene are SGHRS and YFSETQ. The CDR3 sequence: CASSLGLAGAYEQYF. The CDR3 region has the DNA TGTGCCAGCAGCTTGGGACTAGCGGGGGCCTACGAGCAGTACTTC.

This chain connects TRBV4-1 to TRBJ2-1, with unresolved D. Trimming removed 1 base at V and 6 bases at J, with 16 bases between. The germline V gene has CDR1 MGHRA and CDR2 YSYEKL. The CDR3 runs 16 residues. Here the CDR3 DNA reads TGCGCCAGCAGCCAAGTATCCGTTGTCGTTTTCAATGAGCAGTTCTTC. It encodes CASSQVSVVVFNEQFF.